This is a list of T cell receptor beta chains from one sample in a study of blood T cells in healthy people across ages. TCRdb redid the calling of the 5' RACE reads with MiXCR, one entry per CDR3 protein. The profile covers about 730,000 distinct CDR3 sequences, with approximately 43% appearing a single time and 20% to 25% taken by the ten largest. The sequenced sample was blood. The receptors come from a woman aged 55 to 70 in good health. Both conserved end residues are part of each CDR3.

j_gene: TRBJ2-7
v_gene: TRBV7-9
CDR3aa: CASSLKSGSYEQYF

j_gene: TRBJ2-7
v_gene: TRBV5-1
CDR3aa: CASNPGGTAYEQYF

j_gene: TRBJ2-7
v_gene: TRBV6-2/TRBV6-3
CDR3aa: CASSYAQRSTYEQYF

j_gene: TRBJ2-7
v_gene: TRBV7-2
CDR3aa: CASQGQSYEQYF

j_gene: TRBJ2-3
v_gene: TRBV12-3/TRBV12-4
CDR3aa: CASSLSNFNGDTQYF

j_gene: TRBJ2-7
v_gene: TRBV29-1
CDR3aa: CSVERQGPSNEQYF

j_gene: TRBJ2-5
v_gene: TRBV6-5
CDR3aa: CASSYSVAIRSYNEQYF

j_gene: TRBJ2-1
v_gene: TRBV29-1
CDR3aa: CSVGTSGRGWNEQFF

j_gene: .
v_gene: TRBV7-2
CDR3aa: CASSPPGGLRGAKNIQYF

j_gene: TRBJ2-7
v_gene: TRBV5-1
CDR3aa: CASSRSGVEERYF

j_gene: TRBJ1-4
v_gene: TRBV4-1
CDR3aa: CANSQDPSSELTNEKLFF

j_gene: TRBJ2-5
v_gene: TRBV29-1
CDR3aa: CSVRGGPSQETQYF

j_gene: .
v_gene: TRBV18
CDR3aa: CASSILQGPGGGSYNEQYF

j_gene: TRBJ1-1
v_gene: TRBV20-1
CDR3aa: CSASPGSLKEAFF

j_gene: TRBJ1-3
v_gene: TRBV27
CDR3aa: CASSAMGLSGNTIYF

j_gene: TRBJ1-1
v_gene: TRBV7-9
CDR3aa: CASSFTGGEGTEAFF

j_gene: .
v_gene: TRBV5-1
CDR3aa: CATRQDGNSADEQYF

j_gene: TRBJ2-3
v_gene: TRBV7-8
CDR3aa: CASSLGTSGRIDTQYF

j_gene: TRBJ2-3
v_gene: TRBV20-1
CDR3aa: CSARAREDTQYF

j_gene: TRBJ2-6
v_gene: TRBV12-3/TRBV12-4
CDR3aa: CASSPANVLTF

j_gene: TRBJ1-4
v_gene: TRBV20-1
CDR3aa: CSARAGDRVDEKLFF

j_gene: TRBJ1-2
v_gene: TRBV29-1
CDR3aa: CSVEITGVNYGYTF

j_gene: .
v_gene: TRBV20-1
CDR3aa: CSAALAGGQETQYF

j_gene: TRBJ2-7
v_gene: TRBV20-1
CDR3aa: CSASFGGDSYEQYF

j_gene: TRBJ1-2
v_gene: TRBV19
CDR3aa: CASSIDPGQNYGGYGYTF

j_gene: TRBJ1-2
v_gene: TRBV3-1
CDR3aa: CASSQDRRAGYTF

j_gene: TRBJ2-3
v_gene: TRBV10-3
CDR3aa: CAISEPPSDTQYF

j_gene: TRBJ2-3
v_gene: TRBV7-9
CDR3aa: CASSSDLTDTQYF

j_gene: TRBJ2-3
v_gene: TRBV6-2/TRBV6-3
CDR3aa: CATAKGQGSPDTQYF

j_gene: TRBJ1-1
v_gene: TRBV6-6
CDR3aa: CASSEPGRGDTEAFF

j_gene: TRBJ1-1
v_gene: TRBV28
CDR3aa: CASSFMRAEAFF

j_gene: TRBJ2-5
v_gene: TRBV20-1
CDR3aa: CSARESGAQETQYF

j_gene: TRBJ2-7
v_gene: TRBV6-6
CDR3aa: CASSPRGSAYEQYF

j_gene: TRBJ1-2
v_gene: TRBV12-3/TRBV12-4
CDR3aa: CASSSFRVRGYTF

j_gene: TRBJ2-7
v_gene: TRBV3-1
CDR3aa: CASSLQRYSSYEQYF

j_gene: TRBJ2-5
v_gene: TRBV3-1
CDR3aa: CASSQEVVGEAPQEQYF

j_gene: TRBJ1-1
v_gene: TRBV27
CDR3aa: CASSLRHGTEAFF

j_gene: TRBJ2-1
v_gene: TRBV7-2
CDR3aa: CASSLMGSYNEQFF

j_gene: TRBJ2-5
v_gene: TRBV7-8
CDR3aa: CASSLGTTIQETQYF

j_gene: TRBJ2-2
v_gene: TRBV28
CDR3aa: CASKKGTDTGELFF

j_gene: TRBJ2-1
v_gene: TRBV6-1
CDR3aa: CASHVRDSSYNEQFF

j_gene: TRBJ2-1
v_gene: TRBV7-2
CDR3aa: CASSPGWGGQAYEQFF

j_gene: TRBJ2-1
v_gene: TRBV20-1
CDR3aa: CSASAETSGYNEQFF

j_gene: TRBJ1-1
v_gene: TRBV29-1
CDR3aa: CSGTTGGADTEAFF

j_gene: TRBJ1-2
v_gene: TRBV20-1
CDR3aa: CSARVGKEDGYTF